The next 20 T cell receptor beta chains were all read from a single sample in a study of shared clonotypes between healthy human individuals. Sequencing was performed with immunoSEQ multiplex PCR; in TCRdb, only in-frame clones are kept and a portion is missing. This sample has about 660,000 clones; approximately 79% occur once, and the top ten carry roughly 1.7%. The sequenced sample was memory CD4+ T cells sorted from blood. Subset meaning: CD45RA-negative fraction. The receptors here all came from a woman aged 25 to 39 in good health.

This clone turned up a few times. The chain joins TRBV18 to TRBJ1-3; D unresolved. The V and J ends lost 1 base and 0 bases respectively, with 25 bases between them. The CDR3 consists of 21 residues. CDR1 is KGHSH, CDR2 LQKENI, per germline. CDR3 DNA sequence: TGTGCCAGCTCACCACGATACCTGCCGAATGACGGATACAACTCTGGAAACACCATATATTTT. Residues: CASSPRYLPNDGYNSGNTIYF.

The V call is TRBV29-1, the J call TRBJ2-3, with D maybe TRBD1 (5 bases). Germline loops: CDR1 SQVTM, CDR2 ANQGSEA. V lost 6 bases, J lost 5 bases, and 18 bases lay in between. This CDR3 has 14 residues. This chain's CDR3 is CSVVPVWGVDTQYF. The DNA for the CDR3 is TGCAGCGTCGTCCCTGTGTGGGGCGTAGATACGCAGTATTTT.

This clone was observed a single time. The rearrangement links TRBV2 to TRBJ2-1; D call uncertain. Looked up from germline, CDR1 is SNHLY and CDR2 is FYNNEI. CDR3 size: 13 residues. Trimming cost V 7 bases and J 3 bases, with 10 bases left between them. CDR3 region: CASTLESYNEQFF. DNA for the CDR3: TGTGCCAGCACTTTGGAGAGCTACAATGAGCAGTTCTTC.

CDR3 DNA sequence: TGTGCCAGCAGGACAGGGCGCAATCAGCCCCAGCATTTT. Encoded protein: CASRTGRNQPQHF. This chain links TRBV2 with TRBJ1-5; TRBD1 aligns across 7 bases. CDR3 length: 13 amino acids. V shed 6 bases and J 2 bases; nucleotides not matched to a gene: 1. Germline lookup yields CDR1 SNHLY and CDR2 FYNNEI.

V gene TRBV6-4 combines with J gene TRBJ2-2, with D hard to call. The ends were cut back, 0 bases at V and 5 bases at J, with 4 bases in the middle. The length of the CDR3 is 13 residues. In germline, CDR1 is MRHNA, CDR2 SNTAGT. DNA for the CDR3: TGTGCCAGCAGTGACTCGACTACCGGGGAGCTGTTTTTT. This codes for CASSDSTTGELFF.

The V and J genes are TRBV4-1 and TRBJ2-3; 8 bases agree with TRBD2. The CDR3 extends over 15 amino acids. Germline CDR1 and CDR2: MGHRA and YSYEKL. J gave up 4 bases and V 4 bases, and 7 bases lay outside the gene matches. CDR3 in amino acids: CASSRAGAIPDTQYF. The CDR3 region has the DNA TGCGCCAGCAGCCGAGCGGGAGCCATCCCAGATACGCAGTATTTT.

A remark on this clone: This probably arose from a read error, given a far larger clone one base away. V usage is TRBV6-5 and J usage is TRBJ1-3; D not resolved. Trimming shortened V by 7 bases and J by 0 bases, and 7 bases separated the two germline ends. The CDR3 covers 13 residues. CDR1 is MNHEY, CDR2 SVGAGI, per germline. For the CDR3, the DNA is TGTGCCAGCATAAAGGACTCTGGAAACACCATATATTTT. Encoded protein: CASIKDSGNTIYF.

The genes are TRBV28 and TRBJ1-1; no clear D. V was shortened by 6 bases and J by 5 bases, with 22 bases between the two germline ends. This CDR3 has 16 residues. Germline CDR1 and CDR2: MDHEN and SYDVKM. The CDR3 region is CASRTSRQSVWTEAFF. As DNA, the CDR3 is TGTGCCAGCAGAACCTCCCGGCAGAGTGTTTGGACTGAAGCTTTCTTT.

The chain recombines TRBV5-1 with TRBJ2-3, with 9 bases that match TRBD1. The CDR3 is 14 residues long. The V gene's germline CDR1 is SGHRS and CDR2 YFSETQ. The trim removed 6 bases at V and 3 bases at J, leaving 5 bases unmatched. The CDR3 loop reads CASKTGTGTDTQYF. CDR3 bases: TGCGCCAGCAAAACCGGGACAGGGACAGATACGCAGTATTTT.

V and J are TRBV30 and TRBJ2-7; D not certain. V was cut by 1 base and J by 3 bases, with 7 bases left in between. This CDR3 region has 12 residues. Germline assignment: CDR1 GTSNPN and CDR2 SVGIG (reference sequence). The CDR3 nucleotides are TGTGCCTGGAGTGATACATACTACGAGCAGTACTTC. It encodes CAWSDTYYEQYF.

This clone was found a few times. V and J are TRBV28 and TRBJ1-2, with a possible D match to TRBD1 (6 bases). The CDR3 is made up of 14 amino acids. CDR1 MDHEN and CDR2 SYDVKM come from the germline V gene. V gave up 2 bases and J gave up 3 bases, with 10 bases separating them. The CDR3 DNA follows: TGTGCCAGCAGTTTAACAGGGCCTCACTATGGCTACACCTTC. Its protein product is CASSLTGPHYGYTF.

This chain connects TRBV30 to TRBJ2-5; maybe TRBD1 (6 bases). Germline CDR1 and CDR2: GTSNPN and SVGIG (reference sequence). V was cut by 3 bases and J by 5 bases, with 13 bases left in between. The CDR3 length is 13 residues. The CDR3, as DNA: TGTGCCTGGAGAGGGGGAATCGGGGAGACCCAGTACTTC. This translates into CAWRGGIGETQYF. Supplemented by reference TRBV30 and TRBJ2-5, the full variable domain reads SQTIHQWPATLVQPVGSPLSLECTVEGTSNPNLYWYRQAAGRGLQLLFYSVGIGQISSEVPQNLSASRPQDRQFILSSKKLLLSDSGFYLCAWRGGIGETQYFGPGTRLLVL.

V usage is TRBV5-4 and J usage is TRBJ2-1, with D maybe TRBD2 (6 bases). CDR1 is SGHNT, CDR2 YYREEE, per germline (reference sequence). The V gene lost 4 bases and the J gene lost 2 bases, with 13 bases spanning the gap. The CDR3 covers 15 residues. Written as DNA, the CDR3 is TGTGCCAGCAGCGGGCTAGCGAACACCTACAATGAGCAGTTCTTC. It is translated as CASSGLANTYNEQFF.

V gene TRBV7-9 combines with J gene TRBJ2-3, with D tentatively TRBD2 (5 bases). The V gene's germline CDR1 is SEHNR and CDR2 FQNEAQ (reference sequence). There are 14 residues in the CDR3. The germline V and J ends were trimmed by 2 bases and 6 bases, with 12 bases remaining between them. CDR3 sequence (DNA): TGTGCCAGCAGCTTACCCTCCAGAGGGGATACGCAGTATTTT. As protein: CASSLPSRGDTQYF.

The chain combines TRBV19 with TRBJ1-5, with TRBD1 as a possible D gene (5 bases). The germline CDR1 and CDR2 sequences are LNHDA and SQIVND (reference sequence). This CDR3 spans 13 amino acids. Trimming stripped 5 bases from V and 6 bases from J, with 11 bases between. The chain's CDR3 is CASSWAGTQPQHF. Written as DNA, the CDR3 is TGTGCCAGTAGTTGGGCAGGGACTCAGCCCCAGCATTTT.

This chain uses TRBV29-1 with TRBJ2-3, with 12 bases lining up with TRBD2. Germline trimming cut 7 bases from V and 4 bases from J; bases unmatched to any gene: 9. CDR1 is SQVTM and CDR2 is ANQGSEA in the germline V gene. This CDR3 spans 15 amino acids. CDR3 residues: CSAAPLAGGSDTQYF. CDR3 nucleotides: TGCAGCGCCGCCCCGCTAGCGGGAGGGTCAGATACGCAGTATTTT.

The DNA of the CDR3 is TGTGCCAGCAGTGTAGACAGGGTGGTTGGGACCCAGTACTTC. As protein: CASSVDRVVGTQYF. The chain couples TRBV2 to TRBJ2-5, with 7 positions matching TRBD1. CDR3 length: 14 amino acids. V was pared by 4 bases and J by 7 bases, with 9 bases of the junction left unmatched. Germline V CDR1 and CDR2: SNHLY, FYNNEI.

The genes are TRBV11-3 and TRBJ1-1; D gene uncertain. Germline V gives CDR1 SGHNT, CDR2 YENEEA. The CDR3 has 13 amino acids. V was clipped by 5 bases and J by 3 bases, with 10 bases between them. Here the CDR3 DNA reads TGTGCCAGCAGCCGAAGGTCTGACACTGAAGCTTTCTTT. This encodes CASSRRSDTEAFF.

A word on this clone: This sample also contains other DNA sequences that code for the same CDR3. The chain links TRBV10-3 to TRBJ2-3, with TRBD2 matching 11 bases. The CDR3 totals 13 residues. The ends lost 10 bases at V and 6 bases at J; junction bases unmatched: 6. CDR1 is ENHRY and CDR2 is SYGVKD in the germline V gene. The CDR3 DNA reads as TGTGCCACCGGACTAGCGGGTACGGATACGCAGTATTTT. Its translation: CATGLAGTDTQYF.

V gene TRBV5-1 combines with J gene TRBJ1-1; 7 bases line up with TRBD1. Germline trimming cut 1 base from V and 1 base from J; bases unmatched to any gene: 4. CDR1 is SGHRS, CDR2 YFSETQ, per germline. CDR3 size: 15 residues. The CDR3 sequence is CASSLRGHGNTEAFF. The CDR3 DNA reads TGCGCCAGCAGCTTGAGGGGGCACGGGAACACTGAAGCTTTCTTT.